This T cell receptor (beta chain) appears in the sequencing data of a study of blood T cells in healthy people across ages. Notes on the study in general: It was the long-lived donors that had more naive CD4+ cells and higher diversity than aged donors. Shifts in expanded clonotypes may have been confounded by donor CMV status, which was unknown.

Isolating PBMCs gave at least 6 million of these cells per sample. A second PCR, run for about 7 to 12 cycles, used a sample-barcoded 5' primer plus a J-beta primer mix. Every molecule of cDNA carried a tag from a template-switch adaptor with 12 random nucleotides. TCRdb reanalysed the 5' RACE reads using MiXCR and keeps one entry per CDR3 protein. The repertoire holds approximately 690,000 distinct CDR3 sequences, with 58% as singletons. Concerning this clonotype: Its antigen remains unidentified.

The sequence derives from a man between 60 and 75 years old in good health. The sample was blood.

CDR3: CASSASRDRASYEQYF. The DNA of the CDR3 is TGTGCCAGCAGCGCGAGCCGGGACAGGGCCTCCTACGAGCAGTACTTC. The chain joins TRBV7-8 to TRBJ2-7, with 9 nucleotides matching TRBD1. The germline gives CDR1 SGHVS, CDR2 FQNEAQ. The CDR3 has 16 residues. Losses at the gene ends were 5 bases for V and 0 bases for J; bases not matched to a gene: 8. Combining the CDR3 with reference TRBV7-8 and TRBJ2-7 gives the whole variable domain GAGVSQSPRYKVAKRGQDVALRCDPISGHVSLFWYQQALGQGPEFLTYFQNEAQLDKSGLPSDRFFAERPEGSVSTLKIQRTQQEDSAVYLCASSASRDRASYEQYFGPGTRLTVT.